This TCR beta chain came from a study of blood T cell repertoires in COVID-19. Study background: The United States, Italy and Spain provided the acute and convalescent COVID-19 samples.

This CDR3 has 14 amino acids. Looked up from germline, CDR1 is LGHDT and CDR2 is YNNKEL (reference sequence). V was cut by 4 bases and J by 6 bases, with 10 bases left in between. Authors' analysis steps: For nucleated cells, counts were estimated from reference gene primer amplification. Assay: immunoSEQ multiplex PCR; the TCRdb copy retains only in-frame clones and omits some. That table furnishes V, J and clone size, whereas the DNA furnished D and trimming. The sample has some 260,000 clones, roughly 89% seen once. Recovered status applied to Cohort 3 donors who had two consecutive negative PCRs. It also applied to those with clearance or with symptom resolution.

The chain has TRBV3-1 (or the pseudogene TRBV3-2) and TRBJ1-6, with D possibly matching TRBD1 (6 bases). Specimen: PBMCs or T cells enriched from blood (not recorded which). This receptor was identified in a man in his forties or fifties who had recovered from COVID-19. CDR3: CASSLGGANSPLHF. The CDR3 region has the DNA TGTGCCAGCAGCCTGGGGGGGGCTAATTCACCCCTCCACTTT.